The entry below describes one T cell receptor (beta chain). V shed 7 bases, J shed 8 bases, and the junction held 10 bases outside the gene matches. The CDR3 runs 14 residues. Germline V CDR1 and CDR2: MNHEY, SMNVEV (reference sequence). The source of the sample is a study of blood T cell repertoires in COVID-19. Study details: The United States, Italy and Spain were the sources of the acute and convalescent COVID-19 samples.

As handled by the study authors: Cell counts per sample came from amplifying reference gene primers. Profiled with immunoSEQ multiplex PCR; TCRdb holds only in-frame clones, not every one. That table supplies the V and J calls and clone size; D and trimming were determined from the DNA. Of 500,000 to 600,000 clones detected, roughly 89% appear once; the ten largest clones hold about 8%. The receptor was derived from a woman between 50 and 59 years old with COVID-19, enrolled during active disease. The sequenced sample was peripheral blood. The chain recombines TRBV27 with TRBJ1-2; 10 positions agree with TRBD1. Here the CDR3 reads CASMGGTGVWGYTF. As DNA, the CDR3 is TGTGCCAGCATGGGGGGGACAGGGGTATGGGGCTACACCTTC.